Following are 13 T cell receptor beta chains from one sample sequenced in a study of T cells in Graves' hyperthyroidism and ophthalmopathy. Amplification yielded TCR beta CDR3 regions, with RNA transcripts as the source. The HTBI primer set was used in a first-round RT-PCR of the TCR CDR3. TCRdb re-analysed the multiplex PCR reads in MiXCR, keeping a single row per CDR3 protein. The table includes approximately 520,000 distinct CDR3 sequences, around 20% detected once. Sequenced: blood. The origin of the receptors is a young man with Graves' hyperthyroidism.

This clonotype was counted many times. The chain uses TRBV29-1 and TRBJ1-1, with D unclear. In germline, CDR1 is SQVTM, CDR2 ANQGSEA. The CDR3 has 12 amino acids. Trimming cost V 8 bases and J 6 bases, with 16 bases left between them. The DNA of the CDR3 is TGCAGCTTCACTGACACGACGCCTGAAGCTTTCTTT. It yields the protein CSFTDTTPEAFF.

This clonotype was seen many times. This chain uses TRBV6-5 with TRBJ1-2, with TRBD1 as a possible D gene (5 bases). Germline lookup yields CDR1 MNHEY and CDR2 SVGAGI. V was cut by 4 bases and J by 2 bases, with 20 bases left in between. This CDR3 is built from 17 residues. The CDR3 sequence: CASSSLMGAGDNYGYTF. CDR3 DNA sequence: TGTGCCAGCAGTTCCCTAATGGGTGCCGGGGACAACTATGGCTACACCTTC.

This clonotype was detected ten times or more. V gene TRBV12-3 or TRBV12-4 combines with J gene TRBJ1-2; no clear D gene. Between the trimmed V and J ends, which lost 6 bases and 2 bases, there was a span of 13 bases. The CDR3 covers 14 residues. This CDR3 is CASSHTTGNYGYTF. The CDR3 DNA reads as TGTGCCAGCAGCCATACGACCGGAAACTATGGCTACACCTTC.

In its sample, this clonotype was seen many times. The CDR3 DNA is TGCAGTGCTAGAGATCCCCAGGGGGCAACTGAAGCTTTCTTT. This encodes CSARDPQGATEAFF. The chain has TRBV20-1 and TRBJ1-1; 8 positions agree with TRBD1. Germline V gene lookup returns CDR1 DFQATT and CDR2 SNEGSKA (reference sequence). J lost 5 bases, V lost 0 bases, and 5 bases had no gene match. The CDR3 is 14 amino acids.

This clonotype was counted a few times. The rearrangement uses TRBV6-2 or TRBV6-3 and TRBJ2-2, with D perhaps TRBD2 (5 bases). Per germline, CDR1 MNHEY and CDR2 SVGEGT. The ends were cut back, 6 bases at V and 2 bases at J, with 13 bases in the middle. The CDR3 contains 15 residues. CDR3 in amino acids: CASSLGILNTGELFF. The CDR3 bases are TGTGCCAGCAGCCTCGGGATCTTAAACACCGGGGAGCTGTTTTTT.

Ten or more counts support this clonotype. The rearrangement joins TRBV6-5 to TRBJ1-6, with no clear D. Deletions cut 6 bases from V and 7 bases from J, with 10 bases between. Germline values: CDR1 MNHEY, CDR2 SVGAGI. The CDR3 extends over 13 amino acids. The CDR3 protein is CASRVSGNSPLHF. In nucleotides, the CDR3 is TGTGCCAGCAGGGTTTCTGGGAATTCACCCCTCCACTTT.

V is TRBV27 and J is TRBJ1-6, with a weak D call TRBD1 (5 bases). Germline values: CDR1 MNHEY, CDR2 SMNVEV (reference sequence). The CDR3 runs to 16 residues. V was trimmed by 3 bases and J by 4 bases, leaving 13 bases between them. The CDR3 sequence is CASSLRGGGYNSPLHF. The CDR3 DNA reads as TGTGCCAGCAGTTTGCGGGGGGGAGGGTATAATTCACCCCTCCACTTT.

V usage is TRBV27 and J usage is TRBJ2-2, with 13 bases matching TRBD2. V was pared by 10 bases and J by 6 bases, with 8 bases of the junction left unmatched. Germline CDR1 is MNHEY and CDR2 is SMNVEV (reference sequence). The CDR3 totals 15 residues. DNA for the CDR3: TGTGCCACCCAAGGACTAGCGGGAGTATCCGGGGAGCTGTTTTTT. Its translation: CATQGLAGVSGELFF.

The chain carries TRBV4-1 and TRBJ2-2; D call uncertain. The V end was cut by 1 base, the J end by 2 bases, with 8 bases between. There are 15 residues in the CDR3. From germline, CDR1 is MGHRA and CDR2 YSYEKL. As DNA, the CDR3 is TGCGCCAGCAGCCAAGGGGTCGGAAACACCGGGGAGCTGTTTTTT. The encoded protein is CASSQGVGNTGELFF.

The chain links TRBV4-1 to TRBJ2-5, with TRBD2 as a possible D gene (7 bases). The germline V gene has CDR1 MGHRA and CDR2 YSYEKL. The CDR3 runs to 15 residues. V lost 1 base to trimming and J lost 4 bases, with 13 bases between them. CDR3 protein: CASSQGGGGGETQYF. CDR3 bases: TGCGCCAGCAGCCAAGGGGGGGGGGGCGGAGAGACCCAGTACTTC.

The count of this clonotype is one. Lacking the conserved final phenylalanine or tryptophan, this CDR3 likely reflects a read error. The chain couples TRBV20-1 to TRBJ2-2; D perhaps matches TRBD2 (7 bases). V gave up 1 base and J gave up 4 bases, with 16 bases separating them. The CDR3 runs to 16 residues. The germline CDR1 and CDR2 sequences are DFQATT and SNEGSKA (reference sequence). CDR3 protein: CSARGSGGLGTGELFS. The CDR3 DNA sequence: TGCAGTGCTAGAGGTTCGGGGGGCCTGGGCACCGGGGAGCTGTTTTCT.

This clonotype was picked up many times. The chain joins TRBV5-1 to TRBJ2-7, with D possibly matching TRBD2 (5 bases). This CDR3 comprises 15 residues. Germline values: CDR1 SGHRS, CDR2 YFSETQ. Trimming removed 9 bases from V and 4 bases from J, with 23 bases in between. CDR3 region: CATKRDYQNSYEQYF. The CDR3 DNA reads TGCGCCACCAAAAGAGACTACCAAAATTCTTACGAGCAGTACTTC.

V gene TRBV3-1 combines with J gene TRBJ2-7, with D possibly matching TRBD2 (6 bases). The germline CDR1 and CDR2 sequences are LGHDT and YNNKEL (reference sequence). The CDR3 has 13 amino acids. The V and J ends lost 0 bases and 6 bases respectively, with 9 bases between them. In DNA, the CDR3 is TGTGCCAGCAGCCAAGATCCCGGGGGCGAGCAGTACTTC. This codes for CASSQDPGGEQYF.